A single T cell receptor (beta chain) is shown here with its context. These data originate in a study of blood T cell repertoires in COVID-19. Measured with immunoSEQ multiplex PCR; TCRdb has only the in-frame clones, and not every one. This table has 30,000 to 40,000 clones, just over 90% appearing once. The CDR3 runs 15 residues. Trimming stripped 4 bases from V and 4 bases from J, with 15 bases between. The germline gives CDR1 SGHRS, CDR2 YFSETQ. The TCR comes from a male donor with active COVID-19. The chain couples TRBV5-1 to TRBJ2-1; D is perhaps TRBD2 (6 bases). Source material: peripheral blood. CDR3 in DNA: TGCGCCAGCAGCCCTCAGGCGGGGCCTTACAATGAGCAGTTCTTC. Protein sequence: CASSPQAGPYNEQFF.